The 27 T cell receptor beta chains below were found in one sample sequenced in a study of blood T cell repertoires in COVID-19. Assay: immunoSEQ multiplex PCR; the TCRdb copy retains only in-frame clones and omits some. The sample shows approximately 160,000 clones, about 88% of them seen only once. Sequenced input: peripheral blood. Every receptor here comes from a woman aged 60-70 years with COVID-19, enrolled during active disease.

The rearrangement links TRBV15 to TRBJ1-3; 10 bases are a match to TRBD1. Germline CDR1 LNHNV, CDR2 YYDKDF (reference sequence). The CDR3 runs to 17 residues. The ends lost 1 base at V and 3 bases at J; junction bases unmatched: 6. The CDR3 DNA reads as TGTGCCACCAGCAGAGGGGACAGGGGCGGCGATGGAAACACCATATATTTT. It is translated as CATSRGDRGGDGNTIYF.

The chain is built from TRBV30 and TRBJ1-5, with TRBD1 as a possible D gene (6 bases). Looked up from germline, CDR1 is GTSNPN and CDR2 is SVGIG (reference sequence). CDR3 length equals 14 residues. With 6 bases removed from V and 5 bases from J, the gap between germline ends came to 17 bases. The CDR3 here is CACALGGAYQPQHF. CDR3 sequence (DNA): TGTGCCTGCGCCCTCGGGGGGGCATATCAGCCCCAGCATTTT.

The chain combines TRBV6-4 with TRBJ1-1; perhaps TRBD1 as D (5 bases). V was clipped by 5 bases and J by 2 bases, with 18 bases between them. CDR3 length equals 16 residues. The germline gives CDR1 MRHNA, CDR2 SNTAGT. The CDR3 DNA follows: TGTGCCAGCAGTTCACTAACAGGTAAACGCAACACTGAAGCTTTCTTT. This gives the protein CASSSLTGKRNTEAFF.

This clone has only one observation. V is TRBV19 and J is TRBJ1-2; 9 positions agree with TRBD1. The CDR3 length is 18 residues. V shed 3 bases and J 5 bases; nucleotides not matched to a gene: 16. In germline, CDR1 is LNHDA, CDR2 SQIVND (reference sequence). CDR3 DNA sequence: TGTGCCAGTAGTATCCGGACAGGGGACCTACTTTCCCCGTATGGCTACACCTTC. This sequence encodes CASSIRTGDLLSPYGYTF. Full variable domain (rest looked up from reference TRBV19 and TRBJ1-2): DGGITQSPKYLFRKEGQNVTLSCEQNLNHDAMYWYRQDPGQGLRLIYYSQIVNDFQKGDIAEGYSVSREKKESFPLTVTSAQKNPTAFYLCASSIRTGDLLSPYGYTFGSGTRLTVV.

This CDR3 reads CASSLVGGRATDTQYF. In nucleotides, the CDR3 is TGTGCCAGCAGCTTGGTCGGTGGCAGGGCCACAGATACGCAGTATTTT. The chain joins TRBV5-5 to TRBJ2-3; TRBD1 might be the D (5 bases). Trimming cost V 0 bases and J 2 bases, with 13 bases left between them. The V gene's germline CDR1 is SGHKS and CDR2 YYEKEE (reference sequence). The CDR3 consists of 16 residues.

The chain is built from TRBV6-6 and TRBJ2-6, with 8 bases matching TRBD1. The germline V gene encodes CDR1 MNHNY and CDR2 SVGAGI (reference sequence). Unmatched junction bases numbered 6, after V lost 4 bases and J lost 4 bases. The CDR3 covers 16 residues. The CDR3 sequence: CASSLTGAGGANVLTF. CDR3 nucleotide sequence: TGTGCCAGCAGTTTGACAGGGGCGGGCGGGGCCAACGTCCTGACTTTC.

The gene calls are TRBV6-5 and TRBJ1-1; possibly TRBD1 for D (5 bases). Germline-derived CDR1 and CDR2 are MNHEY and SVGAGI. CDR3 size: 15 residues. Trimming removed 5 bases at V and 0 bases at J, with 13 bases between. For the CDR3, the DNA is TGTGCCAGCAGTCTGGGGCCGGTACTGAACACTGAAGCTTTCTTT. It translates to CASSLGPVLNTEAFF.

Notes on this clone: One end of the junction varies from germline; a read error may be responsible. This rearrangement joins TRBV6-6 to TRBJ2-2; TRBD2 might be the D (6 bases). Germline V gene sequence: CDR1 MNHNY, CDR2 SVGAGI (reference sequence). This CDR3 contains 13 residues. Here the CDR3 reads CASSYGLAGGTVF. The CDR3 nucleotides read TGTGCCAGCAGTTACGGGCTAGCCGGGGGAACTGTTTTT.

The V call is TRBV9, the J call TRBJ2-1; 9 bases agree with TRBD2. The germline V gene has CDR1 SGDLS and CDR2 YYNGEE. The CDR3 is 16 residues long. J lost 7 bases, V lost 3 bases, and 11 bases had no gene match. CDR3 in amino acids: CASSGVAGAKLNEQFF. As DNA, the CDR3 is TGTGCCAGCAGCGGAGTAGCGGGGGCCAAATTGAATGAGCAGTTCTTC.

The chain employs TRBV15 and TRBJ1-2, with 7 bases lining up with TRBD1. Trimming took 1 base from V and 4 from J; bases not matched to a gene: 6. Germline V gene data show CDR1 as LNHNV and CDR2 as YYDKDF (reference sequence). The CDR3 has 15 amino acids. DNA of the CDR3: TGTGCCACCAGCAGAGGACAGGGCCTCCCCTATGGCTACACCTTC. It specifies CATSRGQGLPYGYTF.

The chain's CDR3 is CASSISGTDTEAFF. CDR3 coding DNA: TGTGCCAGTAGTATCTCCGGGACAGACACTGAAGCTTTCTTT. The V call is TRBV19, the J call TRBJ1-1, with 7 bases fitting TRBD1. This CDR3 spans 14 amino acids. Looked up from germline, CDR1 is LNHDA and CDR2 is SQIVND (reference sequence). Unmatched junction bases numbered 4, after V lost 3 bases and J lost 3 bases.

V is TRBV6-2 or TRBV6-3 and J is TRBJ1-4; 10 positions match TRBD1. The CDR3 sequence is 15 residues long. The germline CDR1 and CDR2 sequences are MNHEY and SVGEGT. Trimming at V came to 0 bases and at J to 8 bases, leaving 3 bases not matched to a gene. The CDR3 bases are TGTGCCAGCAGTTACTCGGGGACAGGGGAGGAAAAACTGTTTTTT. Its translation is CASSYSGTGEEKLFF.

This chain joins TRBV7-3 and TRBJ2-3; D is ambiguous. This CDR3 region has 12 residues. CDR1 SGHTA and CDR2 FQGTGA come from the germline V gene. The V end was cut by 5 bases, the J end by 6 bases, with 9 bases between. The CDR3 coding sequence is TGTGCCAGCAGCCCTTCAGGTGATACGCAGTATTTT. Translation: CASSPSGDTQYF.

This chain joins TRBV18 and TRBJ1-5, with D maybe TRBD1 (5 bases). The CDR3 is made up of 13 amino acids. V lost 6 bases and J 9 bases, leaving 15 bases between the germline ends. Germline CDR1 is KGHSH and CDR2 is LQKENI. The CDR3 here is CASSPGRGRPQHF. The CDR3 DNA is TGTGCCAGCTCGCCTGGAAGGGGCCGGCCCCAGCATTTT.

The chain links TRBV14 to TRBJ2-2; 11 bases fit TRBD2. Germline CDR1 and CDR2: SGHDN and FVKESK. The J segment lost 5 bases and the V segment lost 4 bases, leaving 6 bases of the junction unmatched. The CDR3 extends over 16 amino acids. The CDR3 region is CASSPLTSGVTGELFF. The CDR3 coding sequence is TGTGCCAGCAGCCCTTTGACTAGCGGGGTAACCGGGGAGCTGTTTTTT.

This rearrangement joins TRBV19 to TRBJ1-5; 11 nucleotides match TRBD1. V dropped 7 bases and J dropped 3; count of bases not matched to a gene: 5. From germline, CDR1 is LNHDA and CDR2 SQIVND (reference sequence). The CDR3 is 15 residues long. The CDR3 region has the DNA TGTGCCAGTATTGGGACAGGGGGGGCCAATCAGCCCCAGCATTTT. As protein: CASIGTGGANQPQHF.

J is TRBJ1-2 and V is TRBV10-2; the D gene is possibly TRBD1 (5 bases). V lost 0 bases and J lost 2, with 7 bases in between. The germline V gene encodes CDR1 WSHSY and CDR2 SAAADI. This CDR3 comprises 14 residues. CDR3 nucleotides: TGCGCCAGCAGTGAGTCGGGGCAAAACTATGGCTACACCTTC. Translating it yields CASSESGQNYGYTF.

Only a few counts were recorded for this clone. The genes are TRBV7-9 and TRBJ2-2; 7 nucleotides line up with TRBD2. V was pared by 3 bases and J by 5 bases, with 6 bases of the junction left unmatched. This CDR3 spans 15 amino acids. Germline V gives CDR1 SEHNR, CDR2 FQNEAQ (reference sequence). CDR3 bases: TGTGCCAGCAGCTTTCGCGGTAGCGGGACCGGGGAGCTGTTTTTT. This gives the protein CASSFRGSGTGELFF.

This chain joins TRBV19 and TRBJ2-1; D is undetermined. Trimming took off 2 bases at V and 16 bases at J, with 30 bases between the two ends. The germline V gene encodes CDR1 LNHDA and CDR2 SQIVND (reference sequence). CDR3 length: 17 amino acids. This chain's CDR3 is CASSIPPQQRYKAPLFF. The CDR3 region has the DNA TGTGCCAGTAGTATACCCCCCCAGCAGCGATACAAAGCCCCCCTCTTCTTC.

J is TRBJ1-1 and V is TRBV9; D remains unclear. The CDR3 sequence is 13 residues long. Germline CDR1 SGDLS, CDR2 YYNGEE. V dropped 0 bases and J dropped 5 bases, with 8 bases sitting between them. The CDR3 region is CASSVVGRTEAFF. The CDR3 nucleotides read TGTGCCAGCAGCGTAGTTGGGAGGACTGAAGCTTTCTTT.

Concerning this clone itself: The identical CDR3 is also encoded by other nucleotide sequences in the sample. V and J are TRBV5-1 and TRBJ1-5; D unclear. Germline CDR1 and CDR2: SGHRS and YFSETQ. This CDR3 is built from 15 residues. V lost 2 bases and J lost 0, with 9 bases in between. This CDR3 is CASSLGGYSNQPQHF. As DNA, the CDR3 is TGCGCCAGCAGCTTAGGAGGATATAGCAATCAGCCCCAGCATTTT.

Concerning this clone: The junction and the germline gene differ at one end; a read error may be behind it. V is TRBV6-5 and J is TRBJ2-2; tentatively, D is TRBD1 (6 bases). Germline V lookup: CDR1 MNHEY, CDR2 SVGAGI. The CDR3 totals 12 residues. The CDR3 nucleotides read TGTGCCAGCAGACAGGGCACCGGGGAGCTGCTTTTT. This codes for CASRQGTGELLF.

A few counts support this clone. V and J are TRBV5-6 and TRBJ2-3; TRBD2 aligns across 9 bases. Germline loops: CDR1 SGHDT, CDR2 YYEEEE. Trimming removed 3 bases from V and 1 base from J; junction bases left unmatched: 3. The CDR3 spans 15 residues. CDR3 coding DNA: TGTGCCAGCAGCTCCCCTAGCGGGGGCACAGATACGCAGTATTTT. Protein sequence: CASSSPSGGTDTQYF.

This rearrangement joins TRBV29-1 to TRBJ2-3; D is possibly TRBD1 (7 bases). The germline CDR1 and CDR2 sequences are SQVTM and ANQGSEA. V dropped 7 bases and J dropped 9 bases, with 17 bases sitting between them. CDR3 length equals 12 residues. The CDR3 DNA sequence: TGCAGCGCCCTAAGGGCGGGACAGACGCAGTATTTT. This translates into CSALRAGQTQYF.

The V call is TRBV7-3, the J call TRBJ2-1, with 10 bases matching TRBD2. V shed 1 base and J 7 bases; nucleotides not matched to a gene: 4. This CDR3 region has 15 residues. In germline, CDR1 is SGHTA, CDR2 FQGTGA. As DNA, the CDR3 is TGTGCCAGCAGCTTAAGTCTAGCGGGGGTAAATGAGCAGTTCTTC. Protein sequence: CASSLSLAGVNEQFF.

The CDR3 is CASSPPGLAGGQETQYF. For the CDR3, the DNA is TGTGCCAGCTCACCTCCCGGACTAGCGGGAGGACAAGAGACCCAGTACTTC. This rearrangement joins TRBV18 to TRBJ2-5; 14 bases match TRBD2. V was clipped by 3 bases and J by 2 bases; unmatched bases: 5. Germline V gene sequence: CDR1 KGHSH, CDR2 LQKENI. The length of the CDR3 is 17 residues.

The chain has TRBV9 and TRBJ1-1; TRBD1 aligns across 7 bases. Germline CDR1 and CDR2: SGDLS and YYNGEE. The CDR3 covers 15 residues. V was clipped by 1 base and J by 6 bases; unmatched bases: 9. The CDR3 DNA sequence: TGTGCCAGCAGCGTAAAGTCAGGGGGGAGCCCTGAAGCTTTCTTT. Residues: CASSVKSGGSPEAFF.